The entry below describes one T cell receptor (beta chain). In the original workflow: The assay estimated nucleated cells by amplifying reference gene primers. The table came from immunoSEQ multiplex PCR; TCRdb's copy has only in-frame clones and leaves some out. V and J calls and clone size follow that table, whereas D and trimming were derived from the DNA. This repertoire shows about 110,000 clones, 88% found once; its top ten account for over 2%. The data stem from a study of blood T cell repertoires in COVID-19. In the study overall: The United States, Italy and Spain supplied acute and convalescent COVID-19 samples. PBMCs, B-cell-depleted T cells, or T cells were the source of the cDNA or gDNA that made up the material.

The sample comprised peripheral blood. This clonotype was obtained from a human donor in a cohort sampled during active COVID-19.

CDR3 protein: CAGEETGELFF. The CDR3 DNA follows: TGTGCGGGGGAGGAGACCGGGGAGCTGTTTTTT. The rearrangement joins TRBV7-9 to TRBJ2-2; possibly TRBD2 for D (6 bases). Per germline, CDR1 SEHNR and CDR2 FQNEAQ (reference sequence). CDR3 length equals 11 residues.